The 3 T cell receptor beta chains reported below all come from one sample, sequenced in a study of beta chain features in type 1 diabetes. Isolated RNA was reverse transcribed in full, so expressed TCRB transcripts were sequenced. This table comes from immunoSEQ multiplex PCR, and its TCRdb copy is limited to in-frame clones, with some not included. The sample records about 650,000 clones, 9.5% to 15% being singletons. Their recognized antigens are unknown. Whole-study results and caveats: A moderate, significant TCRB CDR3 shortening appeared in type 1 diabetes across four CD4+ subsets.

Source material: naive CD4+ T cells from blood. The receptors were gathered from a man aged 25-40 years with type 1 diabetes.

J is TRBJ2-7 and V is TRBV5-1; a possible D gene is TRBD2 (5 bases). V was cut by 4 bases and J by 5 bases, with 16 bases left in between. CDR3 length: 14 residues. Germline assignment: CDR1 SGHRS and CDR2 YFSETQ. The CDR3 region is CASSPSSLGDEQYF. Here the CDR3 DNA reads TGCGCCAGCAGCCCTAGCTCTCTAGGCGACGAGCAGTACTTC. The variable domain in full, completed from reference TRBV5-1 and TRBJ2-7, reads KAGVTQTPRYLIKTRGQQVTLSCSPISGHRSVSWYQQTPGQGLQFLFEYFSETQRNKGNFPGRFSGRQFSNSRSEMNVSTLELGDSALYLCASSPSSLGDEQYFGPGTRLTVT.

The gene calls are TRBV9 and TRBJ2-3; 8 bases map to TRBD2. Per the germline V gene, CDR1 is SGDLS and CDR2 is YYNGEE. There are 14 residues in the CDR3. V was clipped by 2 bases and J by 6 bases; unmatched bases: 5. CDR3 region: CASSVSGAGDTQYF. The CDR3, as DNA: TGTGCCAGCAGCGTTAGCGGGGCGGGGGATACGCAGTATTTT.

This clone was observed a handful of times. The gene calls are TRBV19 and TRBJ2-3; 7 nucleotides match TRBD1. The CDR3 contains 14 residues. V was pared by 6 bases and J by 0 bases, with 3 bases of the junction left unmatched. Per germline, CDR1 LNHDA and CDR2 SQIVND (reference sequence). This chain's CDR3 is CASSDRVSTDTQYF. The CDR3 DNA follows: TGTGCCAGTAGCGACAGGGTCAGCACAGATACGCAGTATTTT.